Included here is one T cell receptor beta chain sequence, with context. Its antigen is currently unknown. The sample comes from a study of cytomegalovirus exposure and HLA in healthy donors. TCRdb's copy holds only in-frame clones and misses some; the assay was immunoSEQ multiplex PCR. Here the sample spans around 140,000 clones, approximately 86% being singletons. General study results and limits: Subsequent analysis showed first-cohort TCR clusters tending to co-occur in some 120 validation repertoires. TCR beta chains numbering 164 were designated cytomegalovirus-associated.

The donors formed part of the approximately 120-subject validation cohort, distinct from the approximately 640-subject first cohort. The CDR3 runs to 14 residues. CDR1 is GTSNPN and CDR2 is SVGIG in the germline V gene (reference sequence). V trimming: 5 bases; J trimming: 0 bases; junction bases outside the gene matches: 7. The sample taken for sequencing was PBMCs. V is TRBV30 and J is TRBJ2-7; TRBD1 matches 7 bases. This clonotype originated in a man aged 18 to 29 in good health and CMV-seropositive. The CDR3 loop is CAWGQGVPSYEQYF. The CDR3 DNA is TGTGCCTGGGGGCAGGGGGTCCCCTCCTACGAGCAGTACTTC.